This section outlines one T cell receptor beta chain sequence together with its context. This clone occurred once. Its antigen is currently not known. No much larger clone is present one base from it, and per-base qualities are unavailable. The CDR3 regions of human TCRbeta chains were subjected to immunosequencing. The authors processed their data as follows. Repertoire TCRs were checked for matches against a reference library of SARS-CoV-2-specific TCRs that had been generated using the MIRA antigen-specificity platform. Breadth meant the fraction of unique TCRs that were SARS-CoV-2-associated, whereas depth meant the fraction of total T cells that were SARS-CoV-2-associated. Each spike-specific TCR was assigned to its reactive spike region and to a CD4 or CD8 class using the MIRA data. Log10-transformed breadth and depth values were compared by one-way ANOVA with Sidak's multiple comparisons tests. The immuneACCESS repertoire file appears here via TCRdb, limited to in-frame rearrangements. These files lack a portion of the clones; in checked studies, under half of the deficit traces to unresolved V genes, and the cause of the others is not known. That table gives V, J and clone size, and the DNA gave D and trimming. A total of 100,000 to 150,000 clones appear in this sample, around 89% of them only once. The ten largest clones capture 4.2% of the sample.

The sample's time point label, decoded: baseline before first vaccination. Vaccinee samples came from UK trials COV001 and COV002, including a single-blind randomized controlled phase 2/3 trial of AZD1222 (ChAdOx1 nCoV-19) in healthy adults. For TCRbeta chain sequencing, PBMC samples from trial participants were taken at day 0 and at day 28 after the second dose. The trim is 5 bases for V and 1 base for J, with a gap of 11 bases between the germline ends. CDR1 and CDR2 are drawn from the germline V gene: SGHVS, FNYEAQ. Reading from cysteine to phenylalanine, the CDR3 counts 14 amino acids. Only CDR3 DNA is held: 42 bases, read in frame from base 1. These data are taken from a study of T cell responses to AZD1222 COVID-19 vaccine (dated by TCRdb to the early 2020s). Concerning the study at large: AZD1222 recipients given second doses at about 4 weeks or at about 12 weeks were pooled, since spike-specific TCR depth and breadth were not found to differ between the two schedules. A total of 233 trial participants underwent TCR sequencing, of whom approximately 210 received two doses of AZD1222 and about 25 received two doses of the MenACWY control vaccine. Enrollment into the trials was organized by age into subgroups of 18-55, 56-69 and 70-plus years, and those subgroups contained about 160, 30 and 59 TCR-sequenced participants, respectively.

The research as a whole found: Epitopes outside the regions mutated in the B.1.351 and B.1.1.7 variants were reportedly recognized by nearly half of the unique spike-specific TCRs. Because no samples from the day 14 peak response were available, repertoires could be characterized only after the peak T cell response. Most participants were white British and females outnumbered males, and the authors suggested that clonal diversity may have been underestimated. The 56-69-year group was small, and its depth increase did not reach significance, likely because of low power. The vaccine-associated CD4 TCRs covered the entire spike protein, and the dominant responses fell in regions 160-218 and 743-854. Spike-specific TCR breadth and depth rose significantly after two AZD1222 doses compared with day 0 and with MenACWY recipients. Conclusions about previously exposed vaccinees are limited because only a handful of AZD1222 recipients were SARS-CoV-2 seropositive at baseline.

The receptor's source is an adult in good health. The V and J segments used are TRBV7-6 and TRBJ1-1; a tentative D call is TRBD1 (6 bases match). The starting material was peripheral blood, obtained on day 0 of AZD1222 vaccination. The CDR3 has the sequence CASSGRGRNTEAFF. The nucleotide sequence reads TGTGCCAGCAGCGGCAGGGGACGGAACACTGAAGCTTTCTTT.